The 3 T cell receptor beta chains below were found in one sample sequenced in a study of T cell responses to AZD1222 COVID-19 vaccine. Sequenced by immunoSEQ multiplex PCR; TCRdb stores in-frame clones only, minus some. The table records some 100,000 clones, around 83% of them present only once. Sequences were derived from peripheral blood, sampled 28 days after the second AZD1222 dose. These receptors were collected from an adult who received the AZD1222 COVID-19 vaccine.

This clone was observed a single time. This chain connects TRBV7-3 to TRBJ1-2; TRBD1 matches 10 bases. The CDR3 is 14 amino acids. Germline CDR1 is SGHTA and CDR2 is FQGTGA. The V segment lost 5 bases and the J segment 4 bases; nucleotides outside the gene matches: 4. The CDR3 nucleotides are TGTGCCAGCAGCCCGACAGGGGGCGCCTATGGCTACACCTTC. Protein product: CASSPTGGAYGYTF.

The genes are TRBV15 and TRBJ2-1; maybe TRBD1 (5 bases). Trimming removed 0 bases at V and 7 bases at J, with 16 bases between. Looked up from germline, CDR1 is LNHNV and CDR2 is YYDKDF (reference sequence). The CDR3 contains 16 residues. The chain's CDR3 is CATSRDYPRQGNEQFF. The CDR3 DNA sequence: TGTGCCACCAGCAGAGATTATCCCCGGCAGGGTAATGAGCAGTTCTTC. The complete variable domain, with remaining parts taken from reference TRBV15 and TRBJ2-1, reads DAMVIQNPRYQVTQFGKPVTLSCSQTLNHNVMYWYQQKSSQAPKLLFHYYDKDFNNEADTPDNFQSRRPNTSFCFLDIRSPGLGDTAMYLCATSRDYPRQGNEQFFGPGTRLTVL.

The V gene is TRBV11-2, the J gene TRBJ2-7, with 7 bases fitting TRBD1. The CDR3 spans 15 residues. Germline CDR1 and CDR2: SGHAT and FQNNGV. Trimming took 6 bases from V and 2 from J; bases not matched to a gene: 10. The CDR3 region is CASRRPGQKTYEQYF. CDR3 nucleotides: TGTGCCAGCAGGCGACCGGGACAGAAGACCTACGAGCAGTACTTC.